This T cell receptor (beta chain) is drawn from a study of preoperative IRX-2 immunotherapy in early breast cancer. Using immunoSEQ multiplex PCR, the repertoire was profiled, and TCRdb retains in-frame clones only, with some absent. The table includes 34,000 or so clones, roughly 87% detected once. The sample's treatment: preoperative locoregional IRX-2 cytokine immunotherapy. This phase Ib study tested locoregional IRX-2 cytokine immunotherapy given before surgery. Only a few counts were recorded for this clone. The V end lost 8 bases, the J end lost 2 bases, and 12 bases lay between the germline ends. Germline CDR1 reads MNHGY; CDR2 reads SAAAGT. The CDR3 is 13 residues long.

The sequenced sample was lymph node tissue, obtained from a patient treated with IRX-2 immunotherapy. The clonotype originates from a human donor with breast cancer. The rearrangement links TRBV6-8 to TRBJ2-5, with a weak D call TRBD2 (6 bases). The CDR3 nucleotides are TGTGCCAGCGGGAGGAACCCACAAGAGACCCAGTACTTC. Its protein product is CASGRNPQETQYF.